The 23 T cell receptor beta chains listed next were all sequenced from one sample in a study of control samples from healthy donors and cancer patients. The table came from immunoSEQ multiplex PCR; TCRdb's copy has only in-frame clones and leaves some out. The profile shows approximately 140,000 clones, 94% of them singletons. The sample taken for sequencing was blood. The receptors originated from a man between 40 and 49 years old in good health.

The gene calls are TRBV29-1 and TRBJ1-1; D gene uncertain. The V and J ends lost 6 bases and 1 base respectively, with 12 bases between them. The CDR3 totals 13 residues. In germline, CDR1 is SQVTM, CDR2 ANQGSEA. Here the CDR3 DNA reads TGCAGCGTGCCGGGCTTTTGGAACACTGAAGCTTTCTTT. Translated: CSVPGFWNTEAFF.

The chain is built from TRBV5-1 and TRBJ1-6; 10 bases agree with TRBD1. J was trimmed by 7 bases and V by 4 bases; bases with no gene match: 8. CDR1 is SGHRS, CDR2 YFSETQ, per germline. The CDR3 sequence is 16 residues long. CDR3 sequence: CASSMNGQGGNSPLHF. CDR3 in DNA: TGCGCCAGCAGCATGAACGGACAGGGGGGGAATTCACCCCTCCACTTT.

In DNA form, the CDR3 reads TGCGCCAGCAGCCAAGATCTGGGGGGCTATCAGCCCCAGCATTTT. As protein: CASSQDLGGYQPQHF. The chain has TRBV4-1 and TRBJ1-5; D perhaps matches TRBD1 (6 bases). The CDR3 contains 15 residues. Trimming shortened V by 0 bases and J by 5 bases, and 11 bases separated the two germline ends. Per the germline V gene, CDR1 is MGHRA and CDR2 is YSYEKL.

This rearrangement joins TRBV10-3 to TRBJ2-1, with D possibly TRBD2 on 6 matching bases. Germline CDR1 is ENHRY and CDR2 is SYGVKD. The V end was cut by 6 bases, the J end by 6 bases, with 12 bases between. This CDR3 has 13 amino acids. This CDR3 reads CAIRPSAINEQFF. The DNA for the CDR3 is TGTGCCATCAGACCTAGCGCCATCAATGAGCAGTTCTTC.

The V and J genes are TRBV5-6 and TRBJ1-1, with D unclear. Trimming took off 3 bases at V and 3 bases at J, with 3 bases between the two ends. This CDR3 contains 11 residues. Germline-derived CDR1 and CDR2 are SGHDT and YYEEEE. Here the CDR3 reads CASSSDTEAFF. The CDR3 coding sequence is TGTGCCAGCAGCTCCGACACTGAAGCTTTCTTT.

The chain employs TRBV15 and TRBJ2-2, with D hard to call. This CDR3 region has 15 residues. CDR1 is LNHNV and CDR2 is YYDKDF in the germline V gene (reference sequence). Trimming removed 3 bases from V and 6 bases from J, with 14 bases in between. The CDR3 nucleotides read TGTGCCACCAGCAGTGAGGTAGCAACCGCCGGGGAGCTGTTTTTT. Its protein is CATSSEVATAGELFF.

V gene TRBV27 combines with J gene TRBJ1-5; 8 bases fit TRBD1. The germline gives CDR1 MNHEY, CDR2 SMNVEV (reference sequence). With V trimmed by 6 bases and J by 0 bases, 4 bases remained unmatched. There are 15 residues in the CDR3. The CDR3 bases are TGTGCCAGCAGAAGGACAGGGTATAGCAATCAGCCCCAGCATTTT. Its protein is CASRRTGYSNQPQHF.

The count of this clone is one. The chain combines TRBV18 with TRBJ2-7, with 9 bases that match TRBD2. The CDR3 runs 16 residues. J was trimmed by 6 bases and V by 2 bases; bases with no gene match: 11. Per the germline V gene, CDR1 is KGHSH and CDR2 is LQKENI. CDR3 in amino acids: CASSPTGSGGLGEQYF. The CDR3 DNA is TGTGCCAGCTCACCAACGGGCAGCGGGGGGCTAGGCGAGCAGTACTTC.

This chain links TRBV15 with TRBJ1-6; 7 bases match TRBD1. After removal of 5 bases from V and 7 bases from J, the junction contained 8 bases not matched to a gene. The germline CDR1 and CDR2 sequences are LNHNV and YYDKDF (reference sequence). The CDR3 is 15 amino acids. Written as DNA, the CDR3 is TGTGCCACCAGCGTCCGACAGGGAGGAAATTCACCCCTCCACTTT. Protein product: CATSVRQGGNSPLHF.

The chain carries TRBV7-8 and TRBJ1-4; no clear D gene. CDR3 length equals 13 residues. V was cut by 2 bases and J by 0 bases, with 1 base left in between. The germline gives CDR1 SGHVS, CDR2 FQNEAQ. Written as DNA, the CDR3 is TGTGCCAGCAGCTTAACAACTAATGAAAAACTGTTTTTT. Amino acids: CASSLTTNEKLFF. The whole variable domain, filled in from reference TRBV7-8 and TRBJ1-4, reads GAGVSQSPRYKVAKRGQDVALRCDPISGHVSLFWYQQALGQGPEFLTYFQNEAQLDKSGLPSDRFFAERPEGSVSTLKIQRTQQEDSAVYLCASSLTTNEKLFFGSGTQLSVL.

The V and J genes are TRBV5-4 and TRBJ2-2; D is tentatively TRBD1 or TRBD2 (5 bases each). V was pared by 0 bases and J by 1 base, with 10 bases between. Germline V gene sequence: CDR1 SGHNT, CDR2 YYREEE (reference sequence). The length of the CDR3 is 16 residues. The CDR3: CASSLALGVNTGELFF. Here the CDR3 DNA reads TGTGCCAGCAGCTTGGCCTTGGGGGTGAACACCGGGGAGCTGTTTTTT. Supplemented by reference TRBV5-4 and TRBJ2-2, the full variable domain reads ETGVTQSPTHLIKTRGQQVTLRCSSQSGHNTVSWYQQALGQGPQFIFQYYREEENGRGNFPPRFSGLQFPNYSSELNVNALELDDSALYLCASSLALGVNTGELFFGEGSRLTVL.

The DNA for the CDR3 is TGTGCCAGCAGCTTATTACTCACAGGGGGATCCTATAATTCACCCCTCCACTTT. Translating gives CASSLLLTGGSYNSPLHF. V and J are TRBV7-9 and TRBJ1-6; 8 bases align to TRBD1. The CDR3 totals 18 residues. V shed 2 bases, J shed 1 base, and the junction held 7 bases outside the gene matches. CDR1 is SEHNR and CDR2 is FQNEAQ in the germline V gene (reference sequence). Complete variable domain (other parts from reference TRBV7-9 and TRBJ1-6): DTGVSQNPRHKITKRGQNVTFRCDPISEHNRLYWYRQTLGQGPEFLTYFQNEAQLEKSRLLSDRFSAERPKGSFSTLEIQRTEQGDSAMYLCASSLLLTGGSYNSPLHFGNGTRLTVT.

CDR3 loop: CAISNLTGNEQFF. In DNA form, the CDR3 reads TGTGCCATCAGTAACCTGACAGGGAATGAGCAGTTCTTC. The gene calls are TRBV10-3 and TRBJ2-1, with 7 nucleotides matching TRBD1. Germline V gene sequence: CDR1 ENHRY, CDR2 SYGVKD. CDR3 size: 13 residues. V shed 5 bases, J shed 7 bases, and the junction held 5 bases outside the gene matches.

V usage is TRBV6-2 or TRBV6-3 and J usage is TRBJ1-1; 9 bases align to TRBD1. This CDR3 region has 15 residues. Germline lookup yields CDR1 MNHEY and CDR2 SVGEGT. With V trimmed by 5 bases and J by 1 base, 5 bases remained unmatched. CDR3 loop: CASSQTGGRNTEAFF. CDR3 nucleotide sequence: TGTGCCAGCAGTCAAACAGGGGGCCGGAACACTGAAGCTTTCTTT.

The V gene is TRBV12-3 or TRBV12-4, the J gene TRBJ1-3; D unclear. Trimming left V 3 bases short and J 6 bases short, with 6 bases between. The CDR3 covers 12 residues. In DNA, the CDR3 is TGTGCCAGCAGTTTGGGTCCAAACACCATATATTTT. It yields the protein CASSLGPNTIYF.

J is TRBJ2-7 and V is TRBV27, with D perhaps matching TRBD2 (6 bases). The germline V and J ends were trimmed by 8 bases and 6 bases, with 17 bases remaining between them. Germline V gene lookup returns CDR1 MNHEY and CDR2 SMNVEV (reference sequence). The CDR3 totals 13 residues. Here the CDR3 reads CASPLLAGGEQYF. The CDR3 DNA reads TGTGCCAGCCCTCTACTAGCCGGGGGCGAGCAGTACTTC.

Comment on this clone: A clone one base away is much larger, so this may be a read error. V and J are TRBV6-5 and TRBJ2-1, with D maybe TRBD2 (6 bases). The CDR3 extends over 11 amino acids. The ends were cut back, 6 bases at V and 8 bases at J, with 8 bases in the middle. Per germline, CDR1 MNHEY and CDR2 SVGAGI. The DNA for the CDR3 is TGTGCCAGCAGCCCGGGGGATGAGCAGTTCTTC. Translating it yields CASSPGDEQFF.

The CDR3 reads CASSGQQGATSEKLFF. The CDR3 bases are TGTGCCAGCAGCGGGCAACAGGGGGCAACTTCTGAAAAACTGTTTTTT. The rearrangement uses TRBV7-2 and TRBJ1-4, with TRBD1 identical over 9 bases. Trimming removed 5 bases from V and 7 bases from J; junction bases left unmatched: 11. CDR1 is SGHTA and CDR2 is FQGNSA in the germline V gene. The CDR3 sequence is 16 residues long.

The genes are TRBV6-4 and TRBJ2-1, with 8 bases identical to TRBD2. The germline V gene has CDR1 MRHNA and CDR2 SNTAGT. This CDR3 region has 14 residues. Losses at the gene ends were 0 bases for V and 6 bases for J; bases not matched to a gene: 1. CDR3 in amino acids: CASSDSAGGNEQFF. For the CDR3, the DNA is TGTGCCAGCAGTGACTCTGCGGGGGGCAATGAGCAGTTCTTC.

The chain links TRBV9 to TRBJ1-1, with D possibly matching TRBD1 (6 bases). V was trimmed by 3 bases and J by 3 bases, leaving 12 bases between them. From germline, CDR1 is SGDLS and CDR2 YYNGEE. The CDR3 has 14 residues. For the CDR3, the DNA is TGTGCCAGCAGCGCCCGGGACACAGACACTGAAGCTTTCTTT. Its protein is CASSARDTDTEAFF.

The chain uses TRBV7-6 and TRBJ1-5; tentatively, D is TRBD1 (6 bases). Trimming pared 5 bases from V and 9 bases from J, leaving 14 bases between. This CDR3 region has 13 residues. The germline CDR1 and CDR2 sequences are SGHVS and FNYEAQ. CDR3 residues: CASSQQGSWPQHF. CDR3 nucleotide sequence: TGTGCCAGCAGCCAACAGGGTAGTTGGCCCCAGCATTTT. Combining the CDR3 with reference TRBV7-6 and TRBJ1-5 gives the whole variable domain GAGVSQSPRYKVTKRGQDVALRCDPISGHVSLYWYRQALGQGPEFLTYFNYEAQQDKSGLPNDRFSAERPEGSISTLTIQRTEQRDSAMYRCASSQQGSWPQHFGDGTRLSIL.

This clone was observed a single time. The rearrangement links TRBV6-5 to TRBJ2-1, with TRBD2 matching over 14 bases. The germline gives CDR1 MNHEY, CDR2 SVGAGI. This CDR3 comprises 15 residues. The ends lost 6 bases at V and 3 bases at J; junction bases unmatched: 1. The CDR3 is CASSGLAGGYNEQFF. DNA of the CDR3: TGTGCCAGCAGCGGACTAGCGGGAGGCTACAATGAGCAGTTCTTC.

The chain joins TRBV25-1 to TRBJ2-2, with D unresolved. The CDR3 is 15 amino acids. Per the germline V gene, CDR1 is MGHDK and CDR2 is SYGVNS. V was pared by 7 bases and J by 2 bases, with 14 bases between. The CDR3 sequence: CASTRQAFNTGELFF. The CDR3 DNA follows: TGTGCCAGCACGCGACAAGCCTTCAACACCGGGGAGCTGTTTTTT.